This TCR beta chain was sequenced in a study of T cells in Graves' hyperthyroidism and ophthalmopathy (dated by TCRdb to the late 2010s). General notes on the study: Peripheral blood samples were taken at the time of initial diagnosis, prior to any treatment. Following sampling, methimazole starting at 30 mg daily was given to hyperthyroidism patients, and high-dose intravenous methylprednisolone was given to ophthalmopathy patients. The paper describes TCR Vbeta CDR3 sequencing of fewer than 150 peripheral blood samples, made up of 43 ophthalmopathy patients, around 73 hyperthyroidism patients and 17 progressor patients. Thyroid tissue and blood T-cell repertoires from about 6 Graves' hyperthyroidism patients were also compared in the study. An independent validation cohort of around 19 hyperthyroidism patients and 17 patients who later progressed to ophthalmopathy tested prospective prediction of ophthalmopathy. To identify TCR V-J signatures that set the groups apart, the researchers used a discovery cohort of 100 or so patients, made up of some 41 with Graves' ophthalmopathy and 57 with stable Graves' hyperthyroidism. The roughly 100 discovery patients were randomly divided into training and test sets at a 7:3 ratio. The full study reports these points: No statistical method was used to set the sample size in advance, and investigators knew the group allocation. Most expanded thyroid clonotypes (frequency above 0.001) were also found in blood, which suggests that blood repertoires may mirror thyroid immune responses. In validation, the model predicted progression to ophthalmopathy with 55% to 71% sensitivity and approximately 72% specificity, a median of about six months before onset. A model built on a 13 V-J signature distinguished ophthalmopathy from stable hyperthyroidism, reaching around 87% sensitivity and about 81% specificity in cross-validation and 80%/75% in testing.

This clonotype was found many times. Its antigen remains undetermined. Qualities for individual bases were not recorded, and no much larger clone is one base off. Hyperthyroidism patients were aged 18 to 65 years and newly diagnosed, with disease duration of less than 2 months. The study excluded patients with uncontrolled infections, other autoimmune diseases, pregnancy or lactation. Diagnoses relied on clinical symptoms, serum thyroxine and TRAb, thyroid ultrasound and orbital computed tomography. Blood from progressor patients was drawn when they were first diagnosed with hyperthyroidism, before any ophthalmopathy symptoms appeared. PBMCs were separated from around 9.1 ml of fresh peripheral blood using Ficoll-Paque density gradient centrifugation. Progressor patients were defined as those initially diagnosed with Graves' hyperthyroidism in whom ophthalmopathy developed during follow-up. Total RNA was extracted using Trizol reagent, and RNA quality was assessed on an Agilent 2100 Bioanalyzer.

Trimming takes 5 bases off V and 6 bases off J; junction bases not matched to a gene: 11. Including cysteine and phenylalanine, the CDR3 has 15 amino acids. Here the CDR3 DNA is all that survives: 45 bases in frame from base 1. The TCR beta CDR3 regions were amplified from RNA transcripts. The first round of RT-PCR for the TCR CDR3 was performed with the HTBI primer set and the Qiagen OneStep RT-PCR kit. Libraries were constructed in a second round of multiplex PCR, after which size selection and purification were performed. Paired-end sequencing of the libraries was performed with 100 bp reads on an Illumina HiSeq2000. The original methods were these. SOAPnuke was used to process the raw data, removing reads that contained adapters or uncalled bases, had a mean Phred below 15, or lacked an exact match to the constant primer or identifier. High-quality paired reads were merged with COPE v1.2.5, and unique nucleotide sequences were defined as clonotypes. MiTCR v1.1 was used to align clonotypes to the IMGT TRBV, TRBD and TRBJ reference segments. The analysis included only V-J combinations with a frequency above 0.0001, which together covered approximately 99% of the repertoires. The TCS score was defined as F50 (clonal expansion) divided by E x V (chaos), with BLOSUM62-based TCRdist calculated between CDR3 peptides within each V-J. Welch's t-statistics and random forest reduced 450 to 600 V-J features to 13, which were used in a naive Bayes classifier (R e1071). Through fastp at Q25 and MiXCR, TCRdb rebuilt clones from the public reads, retaining in-frame beta chains. Rows with a matching CDR3 protein are joined into one entry that keeps the most common DNA and genes. The V and J calls reflect TCRdb's pipeline rather than the authors' work. The sample includes 150,000 to 200,000 distinct CDR3 sequences, with less than 10% observed a single time. The ten largest clonotypes hold less than 25% of the sample.

The source of this sequence is a woman aged 18 to 35 with Graves' hyperthyroidism that later progressed to Graves' ophthalmopathy. Sequencing used blood. Recombination joined TRBV12-3 or TRBV12-4 with TRBJ2-3; TRBD2 agrees with 7 junctional bases. The CDR3 here reads CASSTNVGGLDTQYF. The DNA sequence reads TGTGCCAGCAGTACAAACGTGGGGGGGTTGGATACGCAGTATTTT.